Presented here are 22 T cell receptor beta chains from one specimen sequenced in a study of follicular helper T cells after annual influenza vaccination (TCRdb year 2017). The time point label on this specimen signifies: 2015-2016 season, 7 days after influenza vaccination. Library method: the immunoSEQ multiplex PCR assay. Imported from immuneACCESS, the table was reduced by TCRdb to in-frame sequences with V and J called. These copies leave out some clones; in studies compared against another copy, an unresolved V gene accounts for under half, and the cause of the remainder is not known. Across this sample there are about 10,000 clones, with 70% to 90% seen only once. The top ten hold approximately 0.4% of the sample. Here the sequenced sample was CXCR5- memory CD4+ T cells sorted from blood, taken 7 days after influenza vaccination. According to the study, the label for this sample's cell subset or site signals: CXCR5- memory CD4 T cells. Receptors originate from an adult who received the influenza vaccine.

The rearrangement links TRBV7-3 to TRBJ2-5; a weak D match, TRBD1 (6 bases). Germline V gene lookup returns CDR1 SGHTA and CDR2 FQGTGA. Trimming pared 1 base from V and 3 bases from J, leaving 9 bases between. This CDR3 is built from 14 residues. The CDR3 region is CASSLKDREETQYF. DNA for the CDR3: TGTGCCAGCAGCTTAAAGGACAGAGAAGAGACCCAGTACTTC.

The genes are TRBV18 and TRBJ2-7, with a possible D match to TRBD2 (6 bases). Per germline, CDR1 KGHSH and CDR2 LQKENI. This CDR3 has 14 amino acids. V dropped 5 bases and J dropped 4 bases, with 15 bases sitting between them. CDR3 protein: CASSGGGSLYEQYF. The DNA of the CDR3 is TGTGCCAGCTCAGGAGGAGGGTCCCTTTACGAGCAGTACTTC.

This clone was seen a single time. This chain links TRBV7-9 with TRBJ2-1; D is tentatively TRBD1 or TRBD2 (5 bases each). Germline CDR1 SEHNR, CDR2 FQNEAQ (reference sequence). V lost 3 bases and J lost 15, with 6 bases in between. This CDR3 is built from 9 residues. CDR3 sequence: CASSFGGFF. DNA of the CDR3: TGTGCCAGCAGCTTTGGGGGGTTCTTC.

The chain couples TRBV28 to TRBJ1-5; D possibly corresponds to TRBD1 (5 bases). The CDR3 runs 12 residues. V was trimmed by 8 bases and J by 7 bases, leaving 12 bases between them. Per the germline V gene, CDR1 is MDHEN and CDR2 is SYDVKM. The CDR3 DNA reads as TGTGCCAGCCTCTTTCGGGGGCAGCCCCAGCATTTT. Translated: CASLFRGQPQHF.

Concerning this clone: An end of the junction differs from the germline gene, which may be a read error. The CDR3 protein is CASSSLTGMNAEAFF. For the CDR3, the DNA is TGTGCCAGCAGCTCCCTGACAGGAATGAACGCTGAAGCTTTCTTT. V and J are TRBV7-4 and TRBJ1-1, with a tentative D call TRBD1 (6 bases). The CDR3 is 15 amino acids. CDR1 SGHVT and CDR2 SQSDAQ come from the germline V gene.

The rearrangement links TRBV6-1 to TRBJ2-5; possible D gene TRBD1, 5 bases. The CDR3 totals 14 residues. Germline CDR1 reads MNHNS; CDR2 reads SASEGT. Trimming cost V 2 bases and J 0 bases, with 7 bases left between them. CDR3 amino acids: CASSERGHQETQYF. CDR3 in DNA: TGTGCCAGCAGTGAAAGGGGCCACCAAGAGACCCAGTACTTC.

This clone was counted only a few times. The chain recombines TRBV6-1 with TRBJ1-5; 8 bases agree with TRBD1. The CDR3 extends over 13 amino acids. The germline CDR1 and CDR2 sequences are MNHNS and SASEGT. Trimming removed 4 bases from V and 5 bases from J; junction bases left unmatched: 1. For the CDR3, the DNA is TGTGCCAGCAGTGCACAGGGGGATCAGCCCCAGCATTTT. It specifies CASSAQGDQPQHF.

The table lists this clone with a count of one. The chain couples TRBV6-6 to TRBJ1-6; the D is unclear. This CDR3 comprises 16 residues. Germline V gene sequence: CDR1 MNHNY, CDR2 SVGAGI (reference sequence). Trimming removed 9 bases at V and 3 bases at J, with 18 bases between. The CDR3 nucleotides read TGTGCCAGGGGAGGGCCGCGGAATCTCTATAATTCACCCCTCCACTTT. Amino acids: CARGGPRNLYNSPLHF.

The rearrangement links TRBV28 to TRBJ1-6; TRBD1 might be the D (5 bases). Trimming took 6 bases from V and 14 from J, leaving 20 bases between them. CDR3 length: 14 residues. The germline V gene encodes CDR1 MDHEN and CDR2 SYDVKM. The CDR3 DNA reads TGTGCCAGCAGCCCTCCAGCAGGGCCGGAGGCCCTCCACTTT. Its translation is CASSPPAGPEALHF.

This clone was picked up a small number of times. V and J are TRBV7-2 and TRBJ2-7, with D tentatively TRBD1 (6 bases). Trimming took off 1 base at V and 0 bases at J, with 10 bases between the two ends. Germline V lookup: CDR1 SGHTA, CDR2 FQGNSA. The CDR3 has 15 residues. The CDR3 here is CASSLGQDSSYEQYF. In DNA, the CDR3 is TGTGCCAGCAGCTTAGGACAGGACAGCTCCTACGAGCAGTACTTC.

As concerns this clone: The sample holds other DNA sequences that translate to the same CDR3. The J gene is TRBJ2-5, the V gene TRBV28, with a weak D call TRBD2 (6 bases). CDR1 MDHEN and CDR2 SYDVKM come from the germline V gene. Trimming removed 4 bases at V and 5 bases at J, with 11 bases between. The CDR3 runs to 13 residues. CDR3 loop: CASSYGGKETQYF. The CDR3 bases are TGTGCCAGCAGTTATGGGGGGAAGGAGACCCAGTACTTC.

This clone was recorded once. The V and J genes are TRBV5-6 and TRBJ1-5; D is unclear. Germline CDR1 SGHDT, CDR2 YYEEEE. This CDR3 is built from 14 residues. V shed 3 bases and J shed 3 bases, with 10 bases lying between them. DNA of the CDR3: TGTGCCAGCAGCTCCCGGACGAACAATCAGCCCCAGCATTTT. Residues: CASSSRTNNQPQHF.

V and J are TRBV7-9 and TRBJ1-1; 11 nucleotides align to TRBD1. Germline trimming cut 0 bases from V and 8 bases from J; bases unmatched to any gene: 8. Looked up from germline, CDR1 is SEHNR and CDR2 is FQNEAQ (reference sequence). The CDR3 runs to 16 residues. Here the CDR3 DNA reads TGTGCCAGCAGCTTAGCATCTTGGACAGGGGGCGCAGAAGCTTTCTTT. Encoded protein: CASSLASWTGGAEAFF.

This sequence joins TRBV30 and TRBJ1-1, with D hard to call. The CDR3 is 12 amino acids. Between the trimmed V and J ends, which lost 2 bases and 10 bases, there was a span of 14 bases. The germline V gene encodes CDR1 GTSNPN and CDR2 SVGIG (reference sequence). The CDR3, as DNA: TGTGCCTGGAGTATGATCGAGCGGGGAGCTTTCTTT. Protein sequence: CAWSMIERGAFF.

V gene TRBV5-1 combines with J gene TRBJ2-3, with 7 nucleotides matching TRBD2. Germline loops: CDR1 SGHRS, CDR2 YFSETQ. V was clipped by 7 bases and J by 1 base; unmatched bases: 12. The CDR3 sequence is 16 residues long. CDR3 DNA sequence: TGCGCCAGCCGACGACATGAGCGGGACCGCACAGATACGCAGTATTTT. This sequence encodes CASRRHERDRTDTQYF. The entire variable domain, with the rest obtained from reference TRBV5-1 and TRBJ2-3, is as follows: KAGVTQTPRYLIKTRGQQVTLSCSPISGHRSVSWYQQTPGQGLQFLFEYFSETQRNKGNFPGRFSGRQFSNSRSEMNVSTLELGDSALYLCASRRHERDRTDTQYFGPGTRLTVL.

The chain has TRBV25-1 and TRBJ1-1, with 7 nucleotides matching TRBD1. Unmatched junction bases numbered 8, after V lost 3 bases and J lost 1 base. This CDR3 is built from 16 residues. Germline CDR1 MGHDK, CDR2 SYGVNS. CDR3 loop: CASSELQGPPNTEAFF. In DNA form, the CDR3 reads TGTGCCAGCAGTGAGCTACAGGGGCCACCGAACACTGAAGCTTTCTTT.

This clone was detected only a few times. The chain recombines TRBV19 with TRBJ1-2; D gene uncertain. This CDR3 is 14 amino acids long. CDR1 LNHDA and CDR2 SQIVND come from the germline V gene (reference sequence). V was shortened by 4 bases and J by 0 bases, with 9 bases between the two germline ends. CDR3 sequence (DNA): TGTGCCAGTAGTACCGGCGGCGCTAACTATGGCTACACCTTC. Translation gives CASSTGGANYGYTF.

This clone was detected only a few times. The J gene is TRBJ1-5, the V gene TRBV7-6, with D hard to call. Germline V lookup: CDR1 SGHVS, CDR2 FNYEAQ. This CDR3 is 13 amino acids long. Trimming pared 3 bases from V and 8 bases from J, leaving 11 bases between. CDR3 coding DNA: TGTGCCAGCAGCTTGGGGATTTTGGAGCCCCAGCATTTT. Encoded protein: CASSLGILEPQHF.

This CDR3 reads CASPGGTWEQYF. CDR3 in DNA: TGTGCCAGCCCGGGGGGGACGTGGGAGCAGTACTTC. The chain combines TRBV21-1 with TRBJ2-7; the D call in the table, TRBD2, was not verified against the DNA. TRBV21-1 is classified as a pseudogene. This CDR3 is built from 12 residues.

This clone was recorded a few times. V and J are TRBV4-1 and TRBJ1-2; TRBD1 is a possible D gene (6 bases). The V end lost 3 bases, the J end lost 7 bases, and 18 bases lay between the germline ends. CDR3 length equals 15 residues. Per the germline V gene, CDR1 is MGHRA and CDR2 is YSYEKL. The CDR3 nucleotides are TGCGCCAGCAGCCATCCCAAAGGGGGATCCGGTGGCTACACCTTC. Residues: CASSHPKGGSGGYTF.

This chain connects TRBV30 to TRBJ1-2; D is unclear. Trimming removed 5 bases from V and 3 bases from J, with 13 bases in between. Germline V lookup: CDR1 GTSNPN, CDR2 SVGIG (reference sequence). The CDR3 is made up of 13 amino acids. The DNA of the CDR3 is TGTGCCTGGCTGGCAGACCACGACTATGGCTACACCTTC. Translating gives CAWLADHDYGYTF.

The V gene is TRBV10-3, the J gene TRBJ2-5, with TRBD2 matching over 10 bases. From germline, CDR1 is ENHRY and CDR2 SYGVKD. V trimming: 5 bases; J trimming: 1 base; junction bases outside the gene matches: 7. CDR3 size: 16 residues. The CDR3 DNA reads TGTGCCATCAGTCCGAGCGGGGGGGGCTCCCAAGAGACCCAGTACTTC. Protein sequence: CAISPSGGGSQETQYF.